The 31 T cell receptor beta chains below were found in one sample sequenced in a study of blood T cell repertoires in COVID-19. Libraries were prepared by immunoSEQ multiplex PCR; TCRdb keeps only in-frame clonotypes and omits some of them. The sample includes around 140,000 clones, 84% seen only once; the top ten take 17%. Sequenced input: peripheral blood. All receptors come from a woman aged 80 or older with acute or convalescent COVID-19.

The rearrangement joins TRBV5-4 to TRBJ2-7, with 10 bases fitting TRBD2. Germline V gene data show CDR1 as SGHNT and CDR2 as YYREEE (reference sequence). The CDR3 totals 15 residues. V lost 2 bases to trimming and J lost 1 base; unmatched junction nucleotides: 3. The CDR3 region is CASSLRTSGSYEQYF. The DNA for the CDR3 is TGTGCCAGCAGCTTACGGACTAGCGGTTCCTACGAGCAGTACTTC.

The CDR3 here is CASTPGAGEEQYF. The CDR3 nucleotides are TGTGCCAGCACCCCTGGGGCAGGGGAAGAGCAGTACTTC. V usage is TRBV21-1 and J usage is TRBJ2-7; whether TRBD1, the table's D call, matches the DNA was not checked. TRBV21-1 is designated a pseudogene. The CDR3 has 13 residues.

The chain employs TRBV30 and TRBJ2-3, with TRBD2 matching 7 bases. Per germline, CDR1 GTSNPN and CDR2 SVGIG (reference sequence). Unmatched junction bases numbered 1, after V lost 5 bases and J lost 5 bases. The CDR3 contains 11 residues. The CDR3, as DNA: TGTGCCTGGGGGACTAAAGATACGCAGTATTTT. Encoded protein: CAWGTKDTQYF.

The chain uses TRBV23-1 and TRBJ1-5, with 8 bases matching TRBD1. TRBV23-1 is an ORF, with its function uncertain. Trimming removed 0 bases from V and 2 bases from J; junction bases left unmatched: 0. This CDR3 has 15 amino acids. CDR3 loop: CASSQSGQGNQPQHF. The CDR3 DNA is TGCGCCAGCAGTCAATCGGGACAGGGCAATCAGCCCCAGCATTTT.

CDR3 sequence (DNA): TGTGCCGCCATGGCTAGCACAGATACGCAGTATTTT. Its protein is CAAMASTDTQYF. J is TRBJ2-3 and V is TRBV6-6; D is uncertain. Per germline, CDR1 MNHNY and CDR2 SVGAGI (reference sequence). The CDR3 is 12 residues long. V lost 11 bases and J 0 bases, leaving 9 bases between the germline ends.

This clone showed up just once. CDR3 loop: CASRDRGTEAFF. Written as DNA, the CDR3 is TGTGCCAGCAGGGACAGGGGCACTGAAGCTTTCTTT. The chain links TRBV6-5 to TRBJ1-1; TRBD1 matches at 9 bases. The J segment lost 4 bases and the V segment lost 6 bases, leaving 0 bases of the junction unmatched. The CDR3 runs to 12 residues. CDR1 is MNHEY, CDR2 SVGAGI, per germline.

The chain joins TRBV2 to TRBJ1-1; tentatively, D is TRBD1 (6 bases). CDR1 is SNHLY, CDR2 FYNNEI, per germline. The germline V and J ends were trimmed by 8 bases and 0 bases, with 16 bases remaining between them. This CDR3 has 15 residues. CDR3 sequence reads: CASFASGVMNTEAFF. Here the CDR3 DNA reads TGTGCCAGCTTCGCCTCAGGGGTCATGAACACTGAAGCTTTCTTT.

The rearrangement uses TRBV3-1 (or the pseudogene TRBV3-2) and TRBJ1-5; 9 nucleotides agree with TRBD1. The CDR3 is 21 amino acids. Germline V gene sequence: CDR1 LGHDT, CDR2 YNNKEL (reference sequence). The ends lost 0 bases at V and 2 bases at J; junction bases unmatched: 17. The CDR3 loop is CASSQDKGGQGTPRGNQPQHF. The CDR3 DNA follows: TGTGCCAGCAGCCAAGATAAGGGGGGACAGGGCACCCCCAGGGGCAATCAGCCCCAGCATTTT.

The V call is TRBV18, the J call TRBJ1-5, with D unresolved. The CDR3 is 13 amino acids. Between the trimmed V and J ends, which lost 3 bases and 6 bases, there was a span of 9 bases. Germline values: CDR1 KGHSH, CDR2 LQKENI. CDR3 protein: CASSPGLSQPQHF. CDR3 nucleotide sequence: TGTGCCAGCTCACCCGGACTCAGTCAGCCCCAGCATTTT.

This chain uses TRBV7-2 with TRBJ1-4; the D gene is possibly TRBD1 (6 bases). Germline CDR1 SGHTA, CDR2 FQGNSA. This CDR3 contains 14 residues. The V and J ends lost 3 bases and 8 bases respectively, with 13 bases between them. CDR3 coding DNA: TGTGCCAGCAGCTTTCCAGGGGCCGGAGAAAAACTGTTTTTT. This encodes CASSFPGAGEKLFF.

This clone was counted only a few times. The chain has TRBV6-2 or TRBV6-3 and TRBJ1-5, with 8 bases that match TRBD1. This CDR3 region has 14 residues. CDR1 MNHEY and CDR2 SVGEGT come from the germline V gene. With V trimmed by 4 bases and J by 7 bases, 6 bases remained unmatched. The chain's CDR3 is CASSSNRGLQPQHF. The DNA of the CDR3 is TGTGCCAGCAGTTCCAACAGGGGGTTACAGCCCCAGCATTTT.

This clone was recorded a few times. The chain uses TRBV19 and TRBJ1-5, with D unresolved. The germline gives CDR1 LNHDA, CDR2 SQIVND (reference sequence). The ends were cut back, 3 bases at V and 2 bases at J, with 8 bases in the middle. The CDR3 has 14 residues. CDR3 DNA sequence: TGTGCCAGTAGTATGGAGGGAGGCAATCAGCCCCAGCATTTT. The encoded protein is CASSMEGGNQPQHF. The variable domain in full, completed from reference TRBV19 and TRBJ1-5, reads DGGITQSPKYLFRKEGQNVTLSCEQNLNHDAMYWYRQDPGQGLRLIYYSQIVNDFQKGDIAEGYSVSREKKESFPLTVTSAQKNPTAFYLCASSMEGGNQPQHFGDGTRLSIL.

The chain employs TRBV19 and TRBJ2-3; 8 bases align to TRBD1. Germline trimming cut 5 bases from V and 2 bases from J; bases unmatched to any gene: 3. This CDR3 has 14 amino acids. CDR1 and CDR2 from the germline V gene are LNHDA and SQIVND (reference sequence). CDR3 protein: CASSGQGLTDTQYF. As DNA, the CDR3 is TGTGCCAGTAGTGGACAGGGCCTCACAGATACGCAGTATTTT. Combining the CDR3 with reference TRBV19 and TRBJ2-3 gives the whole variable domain DGGITQSPKYLFRKEGQNVTLSCEQNLNHDAMYWYRQDPGQGLRLIYYSQIVNDFQKGDIAEGYSVSREKKESFPLTVTSAQKNPTAFYLCASSGQGLTDTQYFGPGTRLTVL.

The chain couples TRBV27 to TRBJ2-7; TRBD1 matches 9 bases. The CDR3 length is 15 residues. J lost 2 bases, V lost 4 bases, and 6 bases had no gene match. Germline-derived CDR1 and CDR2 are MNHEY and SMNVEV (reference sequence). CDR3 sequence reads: CASSSSRDRAYEQYF. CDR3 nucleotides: TGTGCCAGCAGTTCAAGCCGGGACAGGGCCTACGAGCAGTACTTC.

This CDR3 reads CASSVQGVDGYTF. CDR3 DNA: TGTGCCAGCAGCGTCCAGGGGGTAGATGGCTACACCTTC. The chain is built from TRBV9 and TRBJ1-2, with TRBD1 identical over 7 bases. The CDR3 runs to 13 residues. Germline V gene lookup returns CDR1 SGDLS and CDR2 YYNGEE. J was trimmed by 6 bases and V by 2 bases; bases with no gene match: 4.

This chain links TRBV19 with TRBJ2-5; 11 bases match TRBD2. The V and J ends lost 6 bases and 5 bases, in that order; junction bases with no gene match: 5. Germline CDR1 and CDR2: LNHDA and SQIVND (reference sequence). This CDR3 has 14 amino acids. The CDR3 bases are TGTGCCAGTAGCGTAGCGGGAGGGCCGGAGACCCAGTACTTC. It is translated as CASSVAGGPETQYF.

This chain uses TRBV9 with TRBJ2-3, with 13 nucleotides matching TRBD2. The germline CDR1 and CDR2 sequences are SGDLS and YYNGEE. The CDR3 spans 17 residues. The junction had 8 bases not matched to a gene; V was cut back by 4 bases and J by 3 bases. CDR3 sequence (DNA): TGTGCCAGCAGCACCGGGACTAGCGGGATTATTACAGATACGCAGTATTTT. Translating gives CASSTGTSGIITDTQYF.

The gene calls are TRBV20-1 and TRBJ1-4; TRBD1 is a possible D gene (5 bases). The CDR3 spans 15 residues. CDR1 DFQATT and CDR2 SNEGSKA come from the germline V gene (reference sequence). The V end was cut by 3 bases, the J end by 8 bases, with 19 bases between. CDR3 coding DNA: TGCAGTGCTAGTCCTTCGGGGGTGATAGGGGAAAAACTGTTTTTT. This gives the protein CSASPSGVIGEKLFF.

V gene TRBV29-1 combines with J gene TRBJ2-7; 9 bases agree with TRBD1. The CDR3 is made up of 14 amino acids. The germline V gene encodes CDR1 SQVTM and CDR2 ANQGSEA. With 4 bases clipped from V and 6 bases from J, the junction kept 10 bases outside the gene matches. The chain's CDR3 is CSVARQGVRGEQYF. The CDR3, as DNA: TGCAGCGTTGCACGACAGGGGGTAAGGGGCGAGCAGTACTTC.

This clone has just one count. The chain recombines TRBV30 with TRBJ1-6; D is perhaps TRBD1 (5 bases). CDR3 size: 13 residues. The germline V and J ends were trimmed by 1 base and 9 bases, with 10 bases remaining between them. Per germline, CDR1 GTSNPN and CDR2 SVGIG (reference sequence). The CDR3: CAWSADNASPLHF. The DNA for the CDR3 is TGTGCCTGGAGTGCGGACAACGCTTCACCCCTCCACTTT.

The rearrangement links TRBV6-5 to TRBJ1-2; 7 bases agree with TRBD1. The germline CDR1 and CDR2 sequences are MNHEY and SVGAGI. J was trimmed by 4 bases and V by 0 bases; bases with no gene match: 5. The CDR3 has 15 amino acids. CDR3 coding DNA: TGTGCCAGCAGTTACTCTAGGCAGGGGGGCTATGGCTACACCTTC. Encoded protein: CASSYSRQGGYGYTF.

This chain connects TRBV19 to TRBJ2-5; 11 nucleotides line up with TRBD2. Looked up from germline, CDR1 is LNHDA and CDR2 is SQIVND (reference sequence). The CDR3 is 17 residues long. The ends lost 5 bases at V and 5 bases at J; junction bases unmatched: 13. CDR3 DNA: TGTGCCAGTAGTCGATACCTTAGCGGGGGGGCAGGGGAGACCCAGTACTTC. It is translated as CASSRYLSGGAGETQYF.

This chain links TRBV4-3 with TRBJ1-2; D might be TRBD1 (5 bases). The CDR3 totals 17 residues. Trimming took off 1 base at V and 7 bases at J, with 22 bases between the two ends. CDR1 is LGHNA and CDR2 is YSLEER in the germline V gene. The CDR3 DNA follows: TGCGCCAGCAGCCAAGTAGGGCCGGACAACTCCCAGTTTGGCTACACCTTC. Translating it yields CASSQVGPDNSQFGYTF.

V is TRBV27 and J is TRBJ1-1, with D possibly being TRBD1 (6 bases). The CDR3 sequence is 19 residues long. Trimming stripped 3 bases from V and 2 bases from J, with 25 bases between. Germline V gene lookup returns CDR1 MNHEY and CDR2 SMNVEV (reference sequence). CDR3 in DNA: TGTGCCAGCAGTTTGGTGAGGAGGGGCTTTGCGGGGGCAAACACTGAAGCTTTCTTT. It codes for CASSLVRRGFAGANTEAFF.

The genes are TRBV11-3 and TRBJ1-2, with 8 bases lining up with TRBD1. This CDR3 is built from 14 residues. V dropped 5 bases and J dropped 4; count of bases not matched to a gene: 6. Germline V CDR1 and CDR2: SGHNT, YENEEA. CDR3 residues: CASSPGTGGYGYTF. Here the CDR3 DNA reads TGTGCCAGCAGCCCGGGGACAGGCGGCTATGGCTACACCTTC.

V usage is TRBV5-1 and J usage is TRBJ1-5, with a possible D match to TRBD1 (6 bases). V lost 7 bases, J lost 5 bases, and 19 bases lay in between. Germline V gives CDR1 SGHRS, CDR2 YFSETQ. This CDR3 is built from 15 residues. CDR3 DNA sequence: TGCGCCAGCGCCCCCCTTGGGGGGGCCGATCAGCCCCAGCATTTT. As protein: CASAPLGGADQPQHF.

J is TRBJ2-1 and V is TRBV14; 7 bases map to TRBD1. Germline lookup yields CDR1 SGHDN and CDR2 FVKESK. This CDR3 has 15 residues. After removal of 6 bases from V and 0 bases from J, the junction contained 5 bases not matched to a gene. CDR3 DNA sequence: TGTGCCAGCAGTCGACAGGGTAGCTCCTACAATGAGCAGTTCTTC. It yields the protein CASSRQGSSYNEQFF. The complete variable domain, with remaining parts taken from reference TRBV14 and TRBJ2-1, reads EAGVTQFPSHSVIEKGQTVTLRCDPISGHDNLYWYRRVMGKEIKFLLHFVKESKQDESGMPNNRFLAERTGGTYSTLKVQPAELEDSGVYFCASSRQGSSYNEQFFGPGTRLTVL.

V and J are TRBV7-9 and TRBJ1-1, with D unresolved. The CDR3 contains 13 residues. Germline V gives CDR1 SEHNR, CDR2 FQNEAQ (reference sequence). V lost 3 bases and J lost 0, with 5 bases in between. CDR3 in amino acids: CASSFFVNTEAFF. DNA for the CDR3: TGTGCCAGCAGCTTTTTCGTGAACACTGAAGCTTTCTTT.

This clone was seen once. Here the CDR3 DNA reads TGTGCCAGCAGCTTAGTGGGTGGAGTGGTCCAAGAGACCCAGTACTTC. It codes for CASSLVGGVVQETQYF. The chain carries TRBV7-2 and TRBJ2-5; D uncertain. Germline V gene data show CDR1 as SGHTA and CDR2 as FQGNSA. The CDR3 is 16 amino acids. Trimming cost V 1 base and J 1 base, with 13 bases left between them.

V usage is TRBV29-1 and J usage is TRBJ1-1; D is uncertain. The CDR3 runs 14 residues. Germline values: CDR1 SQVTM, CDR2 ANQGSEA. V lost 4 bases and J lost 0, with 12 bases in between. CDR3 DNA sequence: TGCAGCGTTGGTAGTGCGGACTTGAACACTGAAGCTTTCTTT. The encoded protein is CSVGSADLNTEAFF.

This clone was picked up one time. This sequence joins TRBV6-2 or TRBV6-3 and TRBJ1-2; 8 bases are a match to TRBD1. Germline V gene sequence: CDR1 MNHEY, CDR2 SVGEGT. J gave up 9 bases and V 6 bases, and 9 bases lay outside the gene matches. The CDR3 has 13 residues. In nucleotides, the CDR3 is TGTGCCAGCAGCGTAACAGGGGGTAGGAGCTACACCTTC. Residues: CASSVTGGRSYTF.